This TCR beta chain was found in a study of T cells after yellow fever vaccination. General study points: Bulk-population clonotypes that are abundant could appear as contaminants in FACS-sorted repertoires.

Turning to this clonotype: Its specificity is not known. One end of the junction does not line up with germline, which may come from a read error.

Researchers made TCR cDNA using 5'RACE template switching, and this step added a universal primer site and UMIs. One entry per CDR3 protein results from TCRdb running MiXCR on the 5' RACE reads. This sample has around 610,000 distinct CDR3 sequences, with around an eighth found just once. The CDR3 covers 15 residues. CDR1 is DFQATT, CDR2 SNEGSKA, per germline (reference sequence). The rearrangement joins TRBV20-1 to TRBJ2-7; no clear D gene. The source material was PBMCs, sampled on the day of the yellow fever booster vaccination. The sequence was obtained from a man aged 25 to 40 who received the YFV17D yellow fever vaccine. The CDR3 spells CCARDPAASSYEQYF. CDR3 coding DNA: TGCTGTGCTAGAGATCCGGCGGCTTCCTCCTACGAGCAGTACTTC.